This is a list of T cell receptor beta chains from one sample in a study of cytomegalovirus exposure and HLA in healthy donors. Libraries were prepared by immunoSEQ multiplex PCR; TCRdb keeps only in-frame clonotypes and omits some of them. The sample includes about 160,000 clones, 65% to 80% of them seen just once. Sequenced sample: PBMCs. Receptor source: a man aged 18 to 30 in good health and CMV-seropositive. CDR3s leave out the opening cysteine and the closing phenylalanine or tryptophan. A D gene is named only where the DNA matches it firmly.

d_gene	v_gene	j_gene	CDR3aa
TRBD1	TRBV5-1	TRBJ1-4	ASSLGQGLLKLF
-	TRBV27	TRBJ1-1	ASSPMRETEAF
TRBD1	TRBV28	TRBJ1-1	ASSLTGANTEAF
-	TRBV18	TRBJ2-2	ASSPTTGTKELF
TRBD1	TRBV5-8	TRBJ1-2	ASSLLFGTGPFGT
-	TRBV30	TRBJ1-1	AWSGGGAAEAF
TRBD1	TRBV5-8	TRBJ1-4	ASSMTGGVGEKLF
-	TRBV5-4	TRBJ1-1	ASSLDVGLAF
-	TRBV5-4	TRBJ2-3	ASSLAGQGIYTQY
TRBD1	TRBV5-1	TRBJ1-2	ASSLGTGGGVEGYT
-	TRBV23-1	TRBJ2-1	ASEDWVIEQF
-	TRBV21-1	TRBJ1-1	ASSYRDRGHWNTEAF
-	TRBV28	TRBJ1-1	ASSPGTPNTEAF
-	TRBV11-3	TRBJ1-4	ASNRGGRGEKLF
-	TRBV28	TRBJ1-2	ASSLVGGLANYGYT
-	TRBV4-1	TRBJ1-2	ASSQVATVYGYT
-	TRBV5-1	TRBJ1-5	ASSPTGNQPQH
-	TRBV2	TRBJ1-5	ASTADAGYQPQH
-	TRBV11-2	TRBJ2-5	ASSPPGLETQY
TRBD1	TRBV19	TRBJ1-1	ASSTLQGAEAF
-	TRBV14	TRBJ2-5	ASSQDGGSSETQY
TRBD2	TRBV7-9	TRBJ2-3	ASSLFTSGGSTDTQY